This TCR beta chain was recovered during a study of CD8 T cells in Susac syndrome. TCR beta sequences were obtained from blood CD8+ and CD4+ T cells. Each multiple sclerosis control was a treatment-naive patient with relapsing-remitting disease that was either stable or active. Negative isolation was used for CD8+ and CD4+ T cells and FACS enrichment for TEMRA cells. The V gene lost 1 base and the J gene lost 3 bases, with 8 bases spanning the gap. This CDR3 is built from 14 residues. Reverse transcription of 0.5 to 1 ug RNA was performed with random hexamers. Across 54 Vbeta and 13 Jbeta, TCR beta CDR3 was amplified with immunoSEQ multiplex PCR. MiXCR, run by TCRdb on the immunoSEQ multiplex PCR reads, gives a single entry per CDR3 protein. The table includes 100,000 to 150,000 distinct CDR3 sequences, around 86% detected once.

This sequence joins TRBV12-3 or TRBV12-4 and TRBJ2-3; D is unresolved. Sequencing was done on a sample of CD8+ T cells from PBMCs. The receptor comes from a human donor with multiple sclerosis. CDR3 nucleotide sequence: TGTGCCAGCAGTTTAGTGGGCTGGACAGATACGCAGTATTTT. Translating it yields CASSLVGWTDTQYF.